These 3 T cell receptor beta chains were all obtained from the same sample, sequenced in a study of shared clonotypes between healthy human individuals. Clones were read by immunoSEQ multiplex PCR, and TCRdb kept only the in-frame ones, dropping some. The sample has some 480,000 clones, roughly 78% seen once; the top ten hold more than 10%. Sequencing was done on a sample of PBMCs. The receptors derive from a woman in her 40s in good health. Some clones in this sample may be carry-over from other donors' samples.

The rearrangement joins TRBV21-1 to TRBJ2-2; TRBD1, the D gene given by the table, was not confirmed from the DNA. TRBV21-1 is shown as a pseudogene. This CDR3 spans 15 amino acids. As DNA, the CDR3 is TGTGCCAGCAGCAATGGGGACAGGGTTGCTGGGGAGCTGTTTTTT. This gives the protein CASSNGDRVAGELFF.

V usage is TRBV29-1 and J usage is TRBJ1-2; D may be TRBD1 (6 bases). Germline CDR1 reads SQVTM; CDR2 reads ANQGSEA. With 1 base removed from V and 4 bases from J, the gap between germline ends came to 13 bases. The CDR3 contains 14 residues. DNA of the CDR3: TGCAGCGTTGAAGTAGGGGGTTCGAGCTATGGCTACACCTTC. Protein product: CSVEVGGSSYGYTF.

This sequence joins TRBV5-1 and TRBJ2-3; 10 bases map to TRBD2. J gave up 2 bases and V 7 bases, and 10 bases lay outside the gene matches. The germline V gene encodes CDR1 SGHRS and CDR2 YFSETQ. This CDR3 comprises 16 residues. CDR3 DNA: TGCGCCAGCGCCACCGGGACTAGCGACCTCACAGATACGCAGTATTTT. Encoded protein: CASATGTSDLTDTQYF.